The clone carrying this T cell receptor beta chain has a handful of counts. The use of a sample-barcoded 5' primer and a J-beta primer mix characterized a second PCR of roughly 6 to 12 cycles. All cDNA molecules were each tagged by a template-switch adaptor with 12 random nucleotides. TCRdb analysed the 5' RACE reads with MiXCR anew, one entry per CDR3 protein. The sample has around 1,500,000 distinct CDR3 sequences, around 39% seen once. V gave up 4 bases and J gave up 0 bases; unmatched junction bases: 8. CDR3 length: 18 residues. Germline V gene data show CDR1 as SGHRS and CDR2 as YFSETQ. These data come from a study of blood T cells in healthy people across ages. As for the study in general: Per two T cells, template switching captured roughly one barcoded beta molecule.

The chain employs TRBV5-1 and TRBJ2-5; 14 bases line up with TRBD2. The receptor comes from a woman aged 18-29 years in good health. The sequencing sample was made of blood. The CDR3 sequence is CASSPRTSGGSYQETQYF. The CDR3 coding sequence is TGCGCCAGCAGCCCAAGGACTAGCGGGGGGTCGTACCAAGAGACCCAGTACTTC. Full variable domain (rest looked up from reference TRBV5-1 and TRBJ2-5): KAGVTQTPRYLIKTRGQQVTLSCSPISGHRSVSWYQQTPGQGLQFLFEYFSETQRNKGNFPGRFSGRQFSNSRSEMNVSTLELGDSALYLCASSPRTSGGSYQETQYFGPGTRLLVL.